The 30 T cell receptor beta chains below come from one sample, sequenced in a study of blood T cell repertoires in COVID-19. Produced via immunoSEQ multiplex PCR; TCRdb's table is partial and in-frame only. The sample includes some 150,000 clones, 80% to 90% of them seen just once. What was sequenced was peripheral blood. These receptors originate from a man in his forties or fifties who had recovered from COVID-19.

This chain links TRBV11-2 with TRBJ2-5; D gene ambiguous. Germline lookup yields CDR1 SGHAT and CDR2 FQNNGV. The CDR3 runs 13 residues. V gave up 0 bases and J gave up 7 bases, with 9 bases separating them. The CDR3 protein is CASSLESGGTQYF. In DNA form, the CDR3 reads TGTGCCAGCAGCTTAGAGTCGGGTGGGACCCAGTACTTC.

V usage is TRBV6-5 and J usage is TRBJ2-5; tentatively, D is TRBD2 (6 bases). Germline V CDR1 and CDR2: MNHEY, SVGAGI. The CDR3 length is 15 residues. V lost 8 bases and J lost 1, with 17 bases in between. DNA of the CDR3: TGTGCCAGCGGGACCTGGGCGGGGCGCCAAGAGACCCAGTACTTC. Protein product: CASGTWAGRQETQYF.

The V call is TRBV12-3 or TRBV12-4, the J call TRBJ1-1, with D possibly being TRBD1 (5 bases). The CDR3 consists of 13 residues. V dropped 2 bases and J dropped 3 bases, with 7 bases sitting between them. In nucleotides, the CDR3 is TGTGCCAGCAGTTTACGGGGGTACACTGAAGCTTTCTTT. This gives the protein CASSLRGYTEAFF.

The chain recombines TRBV7-2 with TRBJ1-1; 10 bases are a match to TRBD1. V shed 4 bases and J 5 bases; nucleotides not matched to a gene: 4. The CDR3 has 14 amino acids. Germline values: CDR1 SGHTA, CDR2 FQGNSA. Written as DNA, the CDR3 is TGTGCCAGCAGCTCGGACAGGGGGAAAACTGAAGCTTTCTTT. It encodes CASSSDRGKTEAFF.

V is TRBV10-3 and J is TRBJ1-3; no clear D gene. This CDR3 has 15 amino acids. The V gene's germline CDR1 is ENHRY and CDR2 SYGVKD. Trimming stripped 0 bases from V and 2 bases from J, with 8 bases between. The CDR3 region has the DNA TGTGCCATCAGTGAGTCCAATCCCCCTGGAAACACCATATATTTT. It specifies CAISESNPPGNTIYF.

The rearrangement uses TRBV9 and TRBJ1-3; possibly TRBD1 for D (5 bases). This CDR3 comprises 15 residues. Germline CDR1 is SGDLS and CDR2 is YYNGEE. V lost 0 bases, J lost 1 base, and 8 bases lay in between. The chain's CDR3 is CASSVGAGSGNTIYF. CDR3 in DNA: TGTGCCAGCAGCGTAGGGGCAGGGTCTGGAAACACCATATATTTT.

This chain uses TRBV11-2 with TRBJ2-7; 8 bases fit TRBD1. The CDR3 contains 15 residues. V shed 2 bases, J shed 4 bases, and the junction held 7 bases outside the gene matches. CDR1 is SGHAT, CDR2 FQNNGV, per germline. CDR3 bases: TGTGCCAGCAGCTTAATCCAGGACAGGGCTTACGAGCAGTACTTC. Amino acids: CASSLIQDRAYEQYF.

This clone came up a few times. The CDR3 DNA reads TGCGCCAGCAGCTTGTCAGGGGTTAGGAACACTGAAGCTTTCTTT. Protein sequence: CASSLSGVRNTEAFF. J is TRBJ1-1 and V is TRBV5-1; the D gene is possibly TRBD1 (6 bases). The V gene lost 1 base and the J gene lost 1 base, with 11 bases spanning the gap. The CDR3 consists of 15 residues. Looked up from germline, CDR1 is SGHRS and CDR2 is YFSETQ.

V is TRBV18 and J is TRBJ2-7, with a possible D match to TRBD1 (6 bases). V lost 3 bases, J lost 2 bases, and 17 bases lay in between. CDR1 and CDR2 (germline): KGHSH, LQKENI. CDR3 length: 16 residues. The DNA for the CDR3 is TGTGCCAGCTCACCGTTCAACAGGGAATTGACCTACGAGCAGTACTTC. This sequence encodes CASSPFNRELTYEQYF.

The V gene is TRBV6-6, the J gene TRBJ2-3; 7 nucleotides agree with TRBD2. Trimming removed 0 bases from V and 1 base from J; junction bases left unmatched: 4. This CDR3 comprises 16 residues. Per germline, CDR1 MNHNY and CDR2 SVGAGI (reference sequence). The CDR3 protein is CASSYSASGRTDTQYF. Here the CDR3 DNA reads TGTGCCAGCAGTTACTCAGCTAGCGGCCGCACAGATACGCAGTATTTT.

This chain uses TRBV7-2 with TRBJ1-2; 8 bases agree with TRBD1. The J segment lost 6 bases and the V segment lost 4 bases, leaving 13 bases of the junction unmatched. The CDR3 length is 16 residues. In germline, CDR1 is SGHTA, CDR2 FQGNSA. The CDR3, as DNA: TGTGCCAGCAGCTCCTTGACAGGGGTCCGAGGTCATGGCTACACCTTC. Residues: CASSSLTGVRGHGYTF.

This clone has more than one count but fewer than ten. The chain is built from TRBV2 and TRBJ2-7, with a weak D call TRBD1 (6 bases). CDR1 SNHLY and CDR2 FYNNEI come from the germline V gene. V was clipped by 4 bases and J by 6 bases, with 13 bases between them. There are 13 residues in the CDR3. CDR3 sequence reads: CASSARGRPEQYF. Here the CDR3 DNA reads TGTGCCAGCAGTGCCAGGGGCCGTCCCGAGCAGTACTTC.

Here the CDR3 DNA reads TGTGCCAGCAGTGAAGGGCCCGGGGAGCTGTTTTTT. Its protein product is CASSEGPGELFF. V usage is TRBV2 and J usage is TRBJ2-2; no clear D. V lost 1 base and J lost 6, with 3 bases in between. CDR1 and CDR2 (germline): SNHLY, FYNNEI. CDR3 length: 12 amino acids. The variable domain in full, completed from reference TRBV2 and TRBJ2-2, reads EPEVTQTPSHQVTQMGQEVILRCVPISNHLYFYWYRQILGQKVEFLVSFYNNEISEKSEIFDDQFSVERPDGSNFTLKIRSTKLEDSAMYFCASSEGPGELFFGEGSRLTVL.

The V and J genes are TRBV19 and TRBJ1-2; D may be TRBD1 (5 bases). Trimming removed 3 bases at V and 5 bases at J, with 13 bases between. Germline V CDR1 and CDR2: LNHDA, SQIVND (reference sequence). The CDR3 is made up of 14 amino acids. CDR3 DNA sequence: TGTGCCAGTAGTATCGGGGGAAATGAATATGGCTACACCTTC. Translated: CASSIGGNEYGYTF.

The V call is TRBV12-5, the J call TRBJ1-5, with D unresolved. V was trimmed by 1 base and J by 0 bases, leaving 10 bases between them. The CDR3 spans 16 residues. Germline V CDR1 and CDR2: LGHNT, FRNRAP. The CDR3, as DNA: TGTGCTAGTGGTTTGGGTTACGGGGATAGCAATCAGCCCCAGCATTTT. Its translation: CASGLGYGDSNQPQHF.

The rearrangement links TRBV30 to TRBJ2-1, with D perhaps matching TRBD2 (5 bases). CDR3 length: 13 amino acids. V was clipped by 2 bases and J by 6 bases, with 11 bases between them. CDR1 GTSNPN and CDR2 SVGIG come from the germline V gene (reference sequence). The CDR3 DNA reads as TGTGCCTGGAGTCAAGGACTTCCCAATGAGCAGTTCTTC. It translates to CAWSQGLPNEQFF. Drawing the rest from reference TRBV30 and TRBJ2-1, the complete variable domain is SQTIHQWPATLVQPVGSPLSLECTVEGTSNPNLYWYRQAAGRGLQLLFYSVGIGQISSEVPQNLSASRPQDRQFILSSKKLLLSDSGFYLCAWSQGLPNEQFFGPGTRLTVL.

The rearrangement links TRBV4-1 to TRBJ2-1, with D tentatively TRBD2 (7 bases). Germline assignment: CDR1 MGHRA and CDR2 YSYEKL. V gave up 4 bases and J gave up 1 base, with 17 bases separating them. The CDR3 consists of 17 residues. The CDR3 here is CASSPPGGTPSYNEQFF. The CDR3 nucleotides are TGCGCCAGCAGCCCTCCCGGGGGGACACCTTCCTACAATGAGCAGTTCTTC.

This chain links TRBV5-4 with TRBJ2-1, with TRBD2 identical over 8 bases. After removal of 3 bases from V and 8 bases from J, the junction contained 16 bases not matched to a gene. The CDR3 contains 17 residues. CDR1 and CDR2 (germline): SGHNT, YYREEE (reference sequence). This chain's CDR3 is CASSSGSSGWTRDEQFF. The DNA of the CDR3 is TGTGCCAGCAGCTCAGGGTCTAGCGGGTGGACAAGGGATGAGCAGTTCTTC.

The rearrangement joins TRBV30 to TRBJ2-7; 9 bases are a match to TRBD1. CDR3 length equals 15 residues. Germline CDR1 and CDR2: GTSNPN and SVGIG (reference sequence). V lost 4 bases and J lost 2; bases outside the gene matches: 9. CDR3 residues: CAWTSRTGAAYEQYF. CDR3 sequence (DNA): TGTGCCTGGACCTCCCGGACAGGGGCCGCCTACGAGCAGTACTTC.

The chain has TRBV5-4 and TRBJ2-1, with 9 bases lining up with TRBD2. Trimming took 2 bases from V and 6 from J; bases not matched to a gene: 12. This CDR3 is 17 amino acids long. Germline loops: CDR1 SGHNT, CDR2 YYREEE (reference sequence). CDR3 in amino acids: CASSFYGGGALRNEQFF. Here the CDR3 DNA reads TGTGCCAGCAGCTTTTATGGCGGGGGGGCTCTTCGCAATGAGCAGTTCTTC.

The chain links TRBV3-1 (or the pseudogene TRBV3-2) to TRBJ2-5; tentatively, D is TRBD1 (5 bases). This CDR3 is 15 amino acids long. Germline assignment: CDR1 LGHDT and CDR2 YNNKEL (reference sequence). V gave up 4 bases and J gave up 5 bases, with 17 bases separating them. This chain's CDR3 is CASSPPGAARETQYF. The CDR3, as DNA: TGTGCCAGCAGCCCCCCTGGGGCCGCCCGGGAGACCCAGTACTTC.

In its sample, this clone was seen once. DNA of the CDR3: TGTGCCAGCAGTCCGAACCCGGGACAGCACTACGAGCAGTACTTC. This codes for CASSPNPGQHYEQYF. The chain links TRBV27 to TRBJ2-7; TRBD1 matches 7 bases. The CDR3 spans 15 residues. V lost 5 bases to trimming and J lost 3 bases; unmatched junction nucleotides: 10. Germline V gives CDR1 MNHEY, CDR2 SMNVEV (reference sequence).

This sequence joins TRBV7-6 and TRBJ2-1; D gene unclear. V lost 0 bases to trimming and J lost 5 bases, with 14 bases between them. This CDR3 comprises 16 residues. Germline lookup yields CDR1 SGHVS and CDR2 FNYEAQ. The CDR3 sequence is CASSLAREGGNNEQFF. The CDR3 DNA reads as TGTGCCAGCAGCTTAGCCCGCGAAGGCGGAAACAATGAGCAGTTCTTC.

The chain employs TRBV7-2 and TRBJ1-6; no clear D. The CDR3 loop spans 14 amino acids. Germline V gene sequence: CDR1 SGHTA, CDR2 FQGNSA. Trimming left V 2 bases short and J 10 bases short, with 12 bases between. CDR3 sequence (DNA): TGTGCCAGCAGCTTATATGCGGGATCCTCACCCCTCCACTTT. Its protein product is CASSLYAGSSPLHF.

The rearrangement joins TRBV19 to TRBJ1-1; D is unresolved. Trimming shortened V by 4 bases and J by 1 base, and 7 bases separated the two germline ends. CDR3 length: 13 residues. Germline loops: CDR1 LNHDA, CDR2 SQIVND (reference sequence). The CDR3 is CASSNRENTEAFF. Here the CDR3 DNA reads TGTGCCAGTAGTAATCGGGAGAACACTGAAGCTTTCTTT.

V gene TRBV7-9 combines with J gene TRBJ2-3, with 8 bases identical to TRBD1. There are 15 residues in the CDR3. Trimming removed 4 bases from V and 3 bases from J; junction bases left unmatched: 6. The germline V gene has CDR1 SEHNR and CDR2 FQNEAQ (reference sequence). CDR3 amino acids: CASSSWTGRTDTQYF. DNA for the CDR3: TGTGCCAGCAGCTCCTGGACAGGGAGGACAGATACGCAGTATTTT. The whole variable domain, remainder taken from reference TRBV7-9 and TRBJ2-3, is DTGVSQNPRHKITKRGQNVTFRCDPISEHNRLYWYRQTLGQGPEFLTYFQNEAQLEKSRLLSDRFSAERPKGSFSTLEIQRTEQGDSAMYLCASSSWTGRTDTQYFGPGTRLTVL.

The genes are TRBV7-2 and TRBJ1-1, with D hard to call. Germline lookup yields CDR1 SGHTA and CDR2 FQGNSA. The CDR3 sequence is 14 residues long. The V and J ends lost 5 bases and 1 base respectively, with 11 bases between them. Written as DNA, the CDR3 is TGTGCCAGCAGCCCCAGGATGTCGAACACTGAAGCTTTCTTT. As protein: CASSPRMSNTEAFF.

This clone was counted only a few times. CDR3 DNA sequence: TGTGCCATCACCCCGGGACAGGGTGACACCGGGGAGCTGTTTTTT. Translation: CAITPGQGDTGELFF. The V call is TRBV10-3, the J call TRBJ2-2; 9 bases map to TRBD1. The CDR3 totals 15 residues. Germline V gene data show CDR1 as ENHRY and CDR2 as SYGVKD. Unmatched junction bases numbered 6, after V lost 7 bases and J lost 3 bases.

This clone has only a few counts. The gene calls are TRBV5-6 and TRBJ2-1, with TRBD2 matching over 9 bases. The CDR3 has 16 amino acids. Losses at the gene ends were 3 bases for V and 4 bases for J; bases not matched to a gene: 8. Germline V gene lookup returns CDR1 SGHDT and CDR2 YYEEEE. The CDR3 nucleotides are TGTGCCAGCAGCTCAACCCTAGCGGGGCGGTACAATGAGCAGTTCTTC. The encoded protein is CASSSTLAGRYNEQFF.

V is TRBV6-5 and J is TRBJ1-5; TRBD1 aligns across 7 bases. Germline CDR1 is MNHEY and CDR2 is SVGAGI. Trimming at V came to 5 bases and at J to 2 bases, leaving 6 bases not matched to a gene. The CDR3 is made up of 15 amino acids. CDR3 sequence (DNA): TGTGCCAGCAGTACACAGGGGATTGGCAATCAGCCCCAGCATTTT. Amino acids: CASSTQGIGNQPQHF.